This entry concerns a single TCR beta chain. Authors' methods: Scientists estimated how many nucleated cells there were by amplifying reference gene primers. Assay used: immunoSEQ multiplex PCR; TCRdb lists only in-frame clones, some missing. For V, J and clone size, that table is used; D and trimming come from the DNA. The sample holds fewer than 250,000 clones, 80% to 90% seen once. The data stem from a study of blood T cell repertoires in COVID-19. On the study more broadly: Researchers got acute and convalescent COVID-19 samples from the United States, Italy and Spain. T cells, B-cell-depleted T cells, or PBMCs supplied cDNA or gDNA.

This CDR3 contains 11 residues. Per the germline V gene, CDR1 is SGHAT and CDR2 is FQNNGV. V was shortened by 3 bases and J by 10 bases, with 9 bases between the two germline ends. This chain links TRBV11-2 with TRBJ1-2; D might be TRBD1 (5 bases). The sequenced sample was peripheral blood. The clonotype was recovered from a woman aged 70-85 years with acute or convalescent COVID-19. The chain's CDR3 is CASSLGQVYTF. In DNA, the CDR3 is TGTGCCAGCAGCTTGGGGCAGGTCTACACCTTC.